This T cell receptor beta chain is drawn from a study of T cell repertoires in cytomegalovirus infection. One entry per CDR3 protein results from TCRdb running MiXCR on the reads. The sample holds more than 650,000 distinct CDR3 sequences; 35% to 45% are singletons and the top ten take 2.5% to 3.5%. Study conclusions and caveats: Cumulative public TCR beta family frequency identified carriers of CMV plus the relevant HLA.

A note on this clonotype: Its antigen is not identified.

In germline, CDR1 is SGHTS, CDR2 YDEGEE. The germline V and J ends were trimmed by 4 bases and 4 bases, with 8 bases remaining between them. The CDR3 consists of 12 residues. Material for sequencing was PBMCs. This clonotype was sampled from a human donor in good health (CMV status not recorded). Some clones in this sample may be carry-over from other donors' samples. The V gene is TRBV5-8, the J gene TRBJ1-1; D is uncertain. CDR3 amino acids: CASSRGSTEAFF. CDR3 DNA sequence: TGTGCCAGCAGCCGAGGTAGCACTGAAGCTTTCTTT.